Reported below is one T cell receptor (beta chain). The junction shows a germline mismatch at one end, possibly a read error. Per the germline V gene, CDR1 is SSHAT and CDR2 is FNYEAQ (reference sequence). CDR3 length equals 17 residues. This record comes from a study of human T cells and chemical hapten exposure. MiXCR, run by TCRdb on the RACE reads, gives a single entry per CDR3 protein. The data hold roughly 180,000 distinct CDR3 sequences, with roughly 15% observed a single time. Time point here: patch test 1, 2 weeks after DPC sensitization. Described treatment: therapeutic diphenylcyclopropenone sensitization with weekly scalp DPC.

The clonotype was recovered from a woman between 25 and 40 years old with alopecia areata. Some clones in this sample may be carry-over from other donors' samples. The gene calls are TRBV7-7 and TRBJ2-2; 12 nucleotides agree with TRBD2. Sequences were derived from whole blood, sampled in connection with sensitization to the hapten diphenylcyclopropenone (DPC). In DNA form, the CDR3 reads TGTGCTAGCAGCCATGGACTAGCGGGATGGAACACCGGGGAGCTGTTTTTT. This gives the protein CASSHGLAGWNTGELFF. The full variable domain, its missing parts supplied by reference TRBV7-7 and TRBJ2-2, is GAGVSQSPRYKVTKRGQDVTLRCDPISSHATLYWYQQALGQGPEFLTYFNYEAQPDKSGLPSDRFSAERPEGSISTLTIQRTEQRDSAMYRCASSHGLAGWNTGELFFGEGSRLTVL.